Below, 24 T cell receptor beta chains from the same sample are listed, as sequenced in a study of OX40 agonist ivuxolimab in advanced cancers. Produced via immunoSEQ multiplex PCR; TCRdb's table is partial and in-frame only. The data hold under 60,000 clones, with about 90% observed a single time. The sample here was CD4+ or CD8+ T cells sorted from blood, taken in a trial of the OX40 agonist ivuxolimab. These receptors were collected from an adult with an advanced solid tumor such as melanoma, head and neck, liver or kidney cancer.

The genes are TRBV15 and TRBJ2-7, with D possibly TRBD1 on 6 matching bases. This CDR3 is built from 12 residues. Per the germline V gene, CDR1 is LNHNV and CDR2 is YYDKDF (reference sequence). The V end lost 0 bases, the J end lost 12 bases, and 12 bases lay between the germline ends. DNA of the CDR3: TGTGCCACCAGCAGAGATGCAGGGGTCTTGTACTTC. Protein sequence: CATSRDAGVLYF.

The chain couples TRBV29-1 to TRBJ1-2; D call uncertain. Trimming shortened V by 4 bases and J by 5 bases, and 17 bases separated the two germline ends. Germline CDR1 SQVTM, CDR2 ANQGSEA. The CDR3 is 14 amino acids. The CDR3 reads CSVVPRASEYGYTF. DNA of the CDR3: TGCAGCGTTGTCCCCCGGGCCTCGGAGTATGGCTACACCTTC.

The chain carries TRBV30 and TRBJ1-2; 10 bases align to TRBD1. Germline CDR1 and CDR2: GTSNPN and SVGIG (reference sequence). J was trimmed by 5 bases and V by 2 bases; bases with no gene match: 8. This CDR3 comprises 15 residues. The DNA of the CDR3 is TGTGCCTGGAGTCCGACAGGGGGCAGGAGGTATGGCTACACCTTC. It codes for CAWSPTGGRRYGYTF.

In DNA form, the CDR3 reads TGTGCCAGCAGCATGGACAGGAACGCTTTCACAGATACGCAGTATTTT. Amino acid sequence: CASSMDRNAFTDTQYF. The chain couples TRBV5-6 to TRBJ2-3; 7 nucleotides align to TRBD1. The CDR3 is 16 amino acids. J lost 2 bases, V lost 4 bases, and 10 bases had no gene match. Germline V gives CDR1 SGHDT, CDR2 YYEEEE.

This sequence joins TRBV7-6 and TRBJ2-3; 7 nucleotides agree with TRBD1. The CDR3 runs to 15 residues. Trimming took 6 bases from V and 0 from J; bases not matched to a gene: 6. Germline-derived CDR1 and CDR2 are SGHVS and FNYEAQ. The CDR3 sequence is CASRPSGQSTDTQYF. CDR3 DNA sequence: TGTGCCAGCAGACCATCGGGACAGAGCACAGATACGCAGTATTTT.

The chain uses TRBV28 and TRBJ2-1; D gene unclear. Trimming took 5 bases from V and 5 from J, leaving 13 bases between them. Germline V gene data show CDR1 as MDHEN and CDR2 as SYDVKM. There are 14 residues in the CDR3. CDR3: CASSTAQGDNEQFF. The CDR3 DNA sequence: TGTGCCAGCAGTACGGCCCAAGGCGACAATGAGCAGTTCTTC.

This clone was found a few times. The chain is built from TRBV6-1 and TRBJ1-2; D unresolved. Trimming shortened V by 0 bases and J by 2 bases, and 1 base separated the two germline ends. The CDR3 covers 12 residues. Germline CDR1 reads MNHNS; CDR2 reads SASEGT. DNA of the CDR3: TGTGCCAGCAGTGAAGCGAACTATGGCTACACCTTC. Translating it yields CASSEANYGYTF.

The genes are TRBV7-9 and TRBJ1-1; 7 nucleotides match TRBD1. Germline trimming cut 6 bases from V and 0 bases from J; bases unmatched to any gene: 10. The CDR3 runs 16 residues. Germline V gives CDR1 SEHNR, CDR2 FQNEAQ (reference sequence). The CDR3 is CASRGGRQGLNTEAFF. CDR3 in DNA: TGTGCCAGCAGGGGGGGCCGACAGGGCTTGAACACTGAAGCTTTCTTT.

V gene TRBV7-3 combines with J gene TRBJ2-5; maybe TRBD1 (5 bases). Germline CDR1 reads SGHTA; CDR2 reads FQGTGA. The ends were cut back, 5 bases at V and 0 bases at J, with 7 bases in the middle. The CDR3 consists of 13 residues. The CDR3 loop reads CASSRRDQETQYF. CDR3 bases: TGTGCCAGCAGCCGCAGGGACCAAGAGACCCAGTACTTC.

The CDR3 loop is CASSLATNTDTQYF. As DNA, the CDR3 is TGTGCCAGCAGCTTAGCGACAAACACAGATACGCAGTATTTT. V gene TRBV7-9 combines with J gene TRBJ2-3, with D unresolved. Germline V gene lookup returns CDR1 SEHNR and CDR2 FQNEAQ (reference sequence). The V and J ends lost 0 bases and 2 bases respectively, with 6 bases between them. The CDR3 sequence is 14 residues long.

The CDR3 loop is CAIRGDQSYEQYF. The CDR3 DNA is TGTGCCATCAGGGGGGACCAGTCCTACGAGCAGTACTTC. V gene TRBV10-3 combines with J gene TRBJ2-7; D is perhaps TRBD1 or TRBD2 (5 bases each). Germline V gene data show CDR1 as ENHRY and CDR2 as SYGVKD. There are 13 residues in the CDR3. V shed 6 bases and J shed 1 base, with 10 bases lying between them.

V usage is TRBV9 and J usage is TRBJ1-3; no definite D call. CDR3 size: 13 residues. Trimming took 7 bases from V and 0 from J, leaving 8 bases between them. CDR1 is SGDLS and CDR2 is YYNGEE in the germline V gene. The CDR3: CASADGSGNTIYF. CDR3 DNA: TGTGCCAGCGCGGACGGCTCTGGAAACACCATATATTTT.

The chain is built from TRBV19 and TRBJ1-1; 8 nucleotides match TRBD1. Per the germline V gene, CDR1 is LNHDA and CDR2 is SQIVND (reference sequence). V was clipped by 3 bases and J by 6 bases; unmatched bases: 9. The length of the CDR3 is 15 residues. The CDR3 loop reads CASSIRGQGASEAFF. The CDR3 DNA is TGTGCCAGTAGTATTCGGGGCCAGGGGGCATCTGAAGCTTTCTTT.

This clone was recorded only once. The V gene is TRBV7-8, the J gene TRBJ1-5; TRBD1 aligns across 8 bases. CDR1 SGHVS and CDR2 FQNEAQ come from the germline V gene. The junction had 2 bases not matched to a gene; V was cut back by 4 bases and J by 3 bases. CDR3 size: 14 residues. CDR3 region: CASSSTGDNQPQHF. CDR3 nucleotides: TGTGCCAGCAGCTCGACAGGGGACAATCAGCCCCAGCATTTT.

The chain uses TRBV7-3 and TRBJ2-1, with 8 bases fitting TRBD2. This CDR3 spans 16 amino acids. V was clipped by 4 bases and J by 0 bases; unmatched bases: 5. Germline V gene sequence: CDR1 SGHTA, CDR2 FQGTGA. Here the CDR3 DNA reads TGTGCCAGCAGCTCCGGAGCGGGAGACTCCTACAATGAGCAGTTCTTC. Its protein is CASSSGAGDSYNEQFF.

The chain joins TRBV7-2 to TRBJ2-5, with 9 bases fitting TRBD2. With 1 base clipped from V and 2 bases from J, the junction kept 8 bases outside the gene matches. The CDR3 is 17 residues long. Germline lookup yields CDR1 SGHTA and CDR2 FQGNSA. CDR3 protein: CASSLVAGGDSQETQYF. DNA of the CDR3: TGTGCCAGCAGCTTAGTTGCGGGGGGGGACTCACAAGAGACCCAGTACTTC.

Only one count was recorded for this clone. The V call is TRBV5-5, the J call TRBJ2-7, with TRBD2 as a possible D gene (5 bases). The CDR3 covers 15 residues. V was shortened by 0 bases and J by 4 bases, with 14 bases between the two germline ends. From germline, CDR1 is SGHKS and CDR2 YYEKEE (reference sequence). CDR3 sequence reads: CASSLGAAPGYEQYF. DNA of the CDR3: TGTGCCAGCAGCTTGGGGGCAGCCCCGGGGTACGAGCAGTACTTC.

DNA of the CDR3: TGCGCCAGCAGCTTGGACAGGGGCAACACCGGGGAGCTGTTTTTT. This gives the protein CASSLDRGNTGELFF. The chain employs TRBV5-1 and TRBJ2-2, with TRBD1 identical over 7 bases. Germline loops: CDR1 SGHRS, CDR2 YFSETQ. J lost 2 bases, V lost 0 bases, and 1 base had no gene match. The CDR3 extends over 15 amino acids.

The chain is built from TRBV7-8 and TRBJ1-2; possibly TRBD1 for D (6 bases). The germline V gene has CDR1 SGHVS and CDR2 FQNEAQ. The CDR3 length is 14 residues. V dropped 5 bases and J dropped 2 bases, with 12 bases sitting between them. The CDR3 region has the DNA TGTGCCAGCAGCCCGACGGGACAAAACTATGGCTACACCTTC. It specifies CASSPTGQNYGYTF.

The chain carries TRBV6-6 and TRBJ1-1; D call uncertain. This CDR3 region has 14 residues. The V gene lost 6 bases and the J gene lost 4 bases, with 15 bases spanning the gap. Germline V CDR1 and CDR2: MNHNY, SVGAGI (reference sequence). The CDR3 DNA sequence: TGTGCCAGCAGCCAACCGCAGCCGGGCACTGAAGCTTTCTTT. The encoded protein is CASSQPQPGTEAFF.

The rearrangement links TRBV11-2 to TRBJ2-3; TRBD2 aligns across 9 bases. Trimming removed 5 bases from V and 4 bases from J; junction bases left unmatched: 4. Germline loops: CDR1 SGHAT, CDR2 FQNNGV. The CDR3 sequence is 14 residues long. CDR3 sequence (DNA): TGTGCCAGCAGCCATAGCGGGGGCGCAGATACGCAGTATTTT. Protein sequence: CASSHSGGADTQYF.

V and J are TRBV5-1 and TRBJ2-1; 9 nucleotides line up with TRBD2. V trimming: 5 bases; J trimming: 10 bases; junction bases outside the gene matches: 10. Germline V gene data show CDR1 as SGHRS and CDR2 as YFSETQ. This CDR3 has 14 amino acids. CDR3 region: CASSSGTSPREQFF. For the CDR3, the DNA is TGCGCCAGCAGTTCCGGGACTAGCCCCCGGGAGCAGTTCTTC.

This chain uses TRBV2 with TRBJ1-1; TRBD1 might be the D (5 bases). Per the germline V gene, CDR1 is SNHLY and CDR2 is FYNNEI. V lost 7 bases, J lost 6 bases, and 18 bases lay in between. The CDR3 loop spans 14 amino acids. The CDR3 DNA is TGTGCCAGCACCGGACCCCGGGGGAGGGCTGAAGCTTTCTTT. It translates to CASTGPRGRAEAFF.

The chain recombines TRBV27 with TRBJ2-1, with 10 nucleotides matching TRBD2. Trimming cost V 2 bases and J 5 bases; bases outside gene matches: 9. Per the germline V gene, CDR1 is MNHEY and CDR2 is SMNVEV (reference sequence). The CDR3 has 17 residues. For the CDR3, the DNA is TGTGCCAGCAGTTTACGATTTCTACTAGCGGGGAACAATGAGCAGTTCTTC. As protein: CASSLRFLLAGNNEQFF.